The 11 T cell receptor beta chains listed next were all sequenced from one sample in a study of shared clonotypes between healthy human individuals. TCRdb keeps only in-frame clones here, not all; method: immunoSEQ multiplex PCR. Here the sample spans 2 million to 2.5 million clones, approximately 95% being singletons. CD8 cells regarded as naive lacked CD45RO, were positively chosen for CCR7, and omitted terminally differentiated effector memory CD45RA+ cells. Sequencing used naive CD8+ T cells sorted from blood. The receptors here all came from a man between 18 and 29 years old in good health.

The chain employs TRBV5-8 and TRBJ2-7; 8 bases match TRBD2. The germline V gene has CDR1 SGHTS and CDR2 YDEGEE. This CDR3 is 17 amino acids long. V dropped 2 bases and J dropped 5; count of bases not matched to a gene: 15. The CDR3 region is CASSLGSERGTHDEQYF. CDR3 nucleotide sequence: TGTGCCAGCAGCTTAGGGTCTGAGCGGGGGACACACGACGAGCAGTACTTC.

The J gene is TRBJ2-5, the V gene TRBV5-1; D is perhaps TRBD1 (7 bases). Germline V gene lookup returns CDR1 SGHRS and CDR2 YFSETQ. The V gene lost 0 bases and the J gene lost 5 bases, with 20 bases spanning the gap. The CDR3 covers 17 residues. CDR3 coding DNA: TGCGCCAGCAGCTTGGGGACCCCAGGGGGGTTGGTGGAGACCCAGTACTTC. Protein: CASSLGTPGGLVETQYF. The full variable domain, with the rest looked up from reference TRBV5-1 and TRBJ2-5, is KAGVTQTPRYLIKTRGQQVTLSCSPISGHRSVSWYQQTPGQGLQFLFEYFSETQRNKGNFPGRFSGRQFSNSRSEMNVSTLELGDSALYLCASSLGTPGGLVETQYFGPGTRLLVL.

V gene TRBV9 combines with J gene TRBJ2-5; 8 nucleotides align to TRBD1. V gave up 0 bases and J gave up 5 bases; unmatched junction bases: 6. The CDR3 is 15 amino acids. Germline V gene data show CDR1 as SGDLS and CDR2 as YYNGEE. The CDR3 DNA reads TGTGCCAGCAGCGTAGCGTCAGGGGGCGCGGAGACCCAGTACTTC. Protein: CASSVASGGAETQYF.

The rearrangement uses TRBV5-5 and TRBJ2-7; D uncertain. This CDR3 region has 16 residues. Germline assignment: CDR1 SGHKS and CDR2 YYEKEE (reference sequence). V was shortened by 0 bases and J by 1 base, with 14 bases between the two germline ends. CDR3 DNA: TGTGCCAGCAGCTTGGGATCGTTTCCGGATTCCTACGAGCAGTACTTC. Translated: CASSLGSFPDSYEQYF.

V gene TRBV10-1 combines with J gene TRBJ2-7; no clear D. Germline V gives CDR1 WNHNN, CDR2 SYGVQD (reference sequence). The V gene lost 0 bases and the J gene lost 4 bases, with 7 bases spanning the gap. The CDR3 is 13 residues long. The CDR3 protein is CASSESSSYEQYF. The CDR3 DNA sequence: TGCGCCAGCAGTGAGTCTAGCAGTTACGAGCAGTACTTC.

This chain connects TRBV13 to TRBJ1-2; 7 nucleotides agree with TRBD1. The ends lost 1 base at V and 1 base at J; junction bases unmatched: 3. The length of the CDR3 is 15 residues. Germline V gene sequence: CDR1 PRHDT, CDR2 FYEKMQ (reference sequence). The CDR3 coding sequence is TGTGCCAGCAGCTTAGCGGGGGACAGTAACTATGGCTACACCTTC. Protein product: CASSLAGDSNYGYTF.

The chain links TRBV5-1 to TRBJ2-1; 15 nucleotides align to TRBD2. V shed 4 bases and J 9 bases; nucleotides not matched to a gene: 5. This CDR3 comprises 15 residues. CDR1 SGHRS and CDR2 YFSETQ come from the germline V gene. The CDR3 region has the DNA TGCGCCAGCAGCCCGGGACTAGCGGGGGGCCCTGAGCAGTTCTTC. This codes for CASSPGLAGGPEQFF. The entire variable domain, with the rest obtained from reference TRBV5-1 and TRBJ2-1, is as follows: KAGVTQTPRYLIKTRGQQVTLSCSPISGHRSVSWYQQTPGQGLQFLFEYFSETQRNKGNFPGRFSGRQFSNSRSEMNVSTLELGDSALYLCASSPGLAGGPEQFFGPGTRLTVL.

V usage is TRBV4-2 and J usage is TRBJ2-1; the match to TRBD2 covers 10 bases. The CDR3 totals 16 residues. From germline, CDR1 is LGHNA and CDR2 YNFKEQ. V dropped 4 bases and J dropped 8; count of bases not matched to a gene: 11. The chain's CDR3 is CASSPYTSGVPHEQFF. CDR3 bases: TGTGCCAGCAGCCCATATACTAGCGGGGTCCCTCATGAGCAGTTCTTC.

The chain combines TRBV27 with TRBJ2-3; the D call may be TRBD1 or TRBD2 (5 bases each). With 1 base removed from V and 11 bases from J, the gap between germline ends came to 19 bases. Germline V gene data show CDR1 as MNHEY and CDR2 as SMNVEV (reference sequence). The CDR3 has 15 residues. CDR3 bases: TGTGCCAGCAGTTTATTGGGGGATTCGAGAGATGGGCAGTATTTT. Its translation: CASSLLGDSRDGQYF.

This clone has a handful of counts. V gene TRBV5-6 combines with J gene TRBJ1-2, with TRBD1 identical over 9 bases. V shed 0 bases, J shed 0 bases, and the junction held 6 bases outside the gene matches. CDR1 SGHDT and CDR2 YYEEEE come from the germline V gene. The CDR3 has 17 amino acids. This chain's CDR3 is CASSLDRGRLANYGYTF. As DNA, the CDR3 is TGTGCCAGCAGCTTGGACAGGGGGCGGTTAGCTAACTATGGCTACACCTTC. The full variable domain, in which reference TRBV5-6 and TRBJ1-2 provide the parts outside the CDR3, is DAGVTQSPTHLIKTRGQQVTLRCSPKSGHDTVSWYQQALGQGPQFIFQYYEEEERQRGNFPDRFSGHQFPNYSSELNVNALLLGDSALYLCASSLDRGRLANYGYTFGSGTRLTVV.

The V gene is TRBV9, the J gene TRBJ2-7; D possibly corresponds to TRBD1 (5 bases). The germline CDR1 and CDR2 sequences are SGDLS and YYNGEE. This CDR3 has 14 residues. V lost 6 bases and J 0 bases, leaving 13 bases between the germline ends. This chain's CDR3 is CASTPGLGSYEQYF. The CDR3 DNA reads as TGTGCCAGCACCCCAGGGCTCGGCTCCTACGAGCAGTACTTC.